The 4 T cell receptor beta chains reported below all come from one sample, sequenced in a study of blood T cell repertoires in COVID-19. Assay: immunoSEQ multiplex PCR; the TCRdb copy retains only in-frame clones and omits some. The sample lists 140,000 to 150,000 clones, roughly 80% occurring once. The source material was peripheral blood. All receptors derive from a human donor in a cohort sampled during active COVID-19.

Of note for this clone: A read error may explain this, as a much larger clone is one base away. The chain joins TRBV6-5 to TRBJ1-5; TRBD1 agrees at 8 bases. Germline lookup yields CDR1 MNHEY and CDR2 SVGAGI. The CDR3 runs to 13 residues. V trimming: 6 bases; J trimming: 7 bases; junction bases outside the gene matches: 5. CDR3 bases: TGTGCCAGCAGCCAGGGGGCTGGGCAGCCCCAGCATTTT. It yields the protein CASSQGAGQPQHF.

Written as DNA, the CDR3 is TGTGCCAGCAGCTATGCACGGCGGGTGGAGACCCAGTACTTC. This gives the protein CASSYARRVETQYF. The rearrangement uses TRBV21-1 and TRBJ2-5; TRBD2 was called by the table and not checked on the DNA. TRBV21-1 is an annotated pseudogene. The CDR3 loop spans 14 amino acids.

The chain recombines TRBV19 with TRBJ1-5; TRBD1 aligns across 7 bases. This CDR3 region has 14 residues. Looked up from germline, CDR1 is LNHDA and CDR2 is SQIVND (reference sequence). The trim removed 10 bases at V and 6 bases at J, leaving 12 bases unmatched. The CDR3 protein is CATQDRVASQPQHF. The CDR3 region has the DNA TGTGCCACCCAAGACAGGGTGGCGAGTCAGCCCCAGCATTTT.

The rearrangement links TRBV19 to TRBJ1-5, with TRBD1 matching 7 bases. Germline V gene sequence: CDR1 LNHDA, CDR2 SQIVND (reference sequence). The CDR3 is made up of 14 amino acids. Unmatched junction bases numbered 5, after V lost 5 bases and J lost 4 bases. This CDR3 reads CASSYTGDNQPQHF. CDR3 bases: TGTGCCAGTAGTTATACAGGGGATAATCAGCCCCAGCATTTT. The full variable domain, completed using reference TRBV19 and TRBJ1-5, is DGGITQSPKYLFRKEGQNVTLSCEQNLNHDAMYWYRQDPGQGLRLIYYSQIVNDFQKGDIAEGYSVSREKKESFPLTVTSAQKNPTAFYLCASSYTGDNQPQHFGDGTRLSIL.